These 21 T cell receptor delta chains were sequenced from one sample in a study of gamma-delta chains in newborns, infants, children. TCRdb re-called the reads through CATT. The sample has fewer than 13,000 delta-chain clones, approximately 10% seen once. Sequences were obtained from blood. Receptors were obtained from a child who was a newborn, infant or young child, either healthy, febrile or measles-vaccinated (not recorded which).

The chain links TRDV1 to TRDJ2, with no clear D. Germline-derived CDR1 and CDR2 are TSWWSYY and QGS. CDR3 size: 15 residues. V was shortened by 1 base and J by 0 bases, with 6 bases between the two germline ends. The CDR3 region is CALGERRALTAQLFF. The CDR3 DNA is TGTGCTCTTGGGGAACGACGAGCTTTGACAGCACAACTCTTCTTT.

In its sample, this clone was seen a few times. The genes are TRDV2 and TRDJ3; 12 bases match TRDD3. This CDR3 has 20 amino acids. Germline V gene lookup returns CDR1 GEAIGNYY and CDR2 EKD. The J segment lost 0 bases and the V segment lost 1 base, leaving 6 bases of the junction unmatched. The CDR3 is CACDTIWGIRSSWDTRQMFF. The CDR3 DNA is TGTGCCTGTGACACTATCTGGGGGATACGAAGCTCCTGGGACACCCGACAGATGTTTTTC.

This chain links TRDV2 with TRDJ1; 10 positions match TRDD3. The germline V gene encodes CDR1 GEAIGNYY and CDR2 EKD. This CDR3 is 18 amino acids long. V was clipped by 4 bases and J by 0 bases; unmatched bases: 13. The DNA of the CDR3 is TGTGCCTGTGATAAACTACTGGGGGATCGCAAGTACACCGATAAACTCATCTTT. Amino acids: CACDKLLGDRKYTDKLIF.

This clone was seen a handful of times. The chain couples TRDV2 to TRDJ1; 11 nucleotides agree with TRDD3. The CDR3 covers 19 residues. V was clipped by 3 bases and J by 2 bases; unmatched bases: 16. From germline, CDR1 is GEAIGNYY and CDR2 EKD. The CDR3 sequence: CACDPVLPTGGYTTDKLIF. DNA for the CDR3: TGTGCCTGTGACCCCGTTCTTCCTACTGGGGGATATACGACCGATAAACTCATCTTT.

Judged by abundance, this clone is medium-sized. The J gene is TRDJ1, the V gene TRDV2, with 8 bases that match TRDD3. Germline CDR1 reads GEAIGNYY; CDR2 reads EKD. This CDR3 is built from 14 residues. With 3 bases clipped from V and 6 bases from J, the junction kept 8 bases outside the gene matches. The CDR3 nucleotides read TGTGCCTGTGACGCGGTGGGGGATCCCAATAAACTCATCTTT. This codes for CACDAVGDPNKLIF.

This clone showed up just a few times. The chain has TRDV2 and TRDJ2, with D tentatively TRDD3 (5 bases). In germline, CDR1 is GEAIGNYY, CDR2 EKD. V was clipped by 5 bases and J by 2 bases, with 5 bases between them. This CDR3 comprises 12 residues. CDR3 region: CACGGLTAQLFF. The CDR3, as DNA: TGTGCCTGTGGGGGATTGACAGCACAACTCTTCTTT.

There are a few counts of this clone. The V gene is TRDV1, the J gene TRDJ1, with 12 positions matching TRDD3. V lost 4 bases to trimming and J lost 5 bases; unmatched junction nucleotides: 20. CDR3 length: 20 amino acids. CDR1 and CDR2 from the germline V gene are TSWWSYY and QGS. CDR3 nucleotides: TGTGCTCTTGGGGGCCCCAGTGGCCTCTGGGGGATACGTGGCACTGATAAACTCATCTTT. It translates to CALGGPSGLWGIRGTDKLIF.

In regard to this clone: With only one base between it and a far larger clone, this is likely a read error. The identical CDR3 is also encoded by other nucleotide sequences in the sample. The chain links TRDV2 to TRDJ1, with D possibly being TRDD3 (6 bases). Germline-derived CDR1 and CDR2 are GEAIGNYY and EKD. The CDR3 spans 15 residues. V was clipped by 4 bases and J by 0 bases, with 14 bases between them. The CDR3 sequence is CACDTLGMNTDKLIF. The CDR3 coding sequence is TGTGCCTGTGATACTTTGGGGATGAACACCGATAAACTCATCTTT.

This clone has only a few counts. The CDR3 DNA is TGTGCCTGTGGCACGGTGGAATTTGGGGGATACAGAACCGATAAACTCATCTTT. This translates into CACGTVEFGGYRTDKLIF. The chain uses TRDV2 and TRDJ1, with TRDD3 matching 10 bases. The CDR3 sequence is 18 residues long. J lost 2 bases, V lost 5 bases, and 16 bases had no gene match. Germline values: CDR1 GEAIGNYY, CDR2 EKD.

This clone occurred a few times. The rearrangement uses TRDV1 and TRDJ1, with TRDD3 matching over 10 bases. The CDR3 has 19 amino acids. Trimming at V came to 3 bases and at J to 6 bases, leaving 19 bases not matched to a gene. Germline V CDR1 and CDR2: TSWWSYY, QGS. The CDR3 region is CALGESSYTTGGSPNKLIF. Here the CDR3 DNA reads TGTGCTCTTGGGGAGAGTTCCTATACCACTGGGGGATCTCCGAATAAACTCATCTTT.

This clone has more than one count but fewer than ten. The chain employs TRDV2 and TRDJ1; 12 positions agree with TRDD3. V lost 0 bases, J lost 1 base, and 8 bases stayed unmatched. Germline loops: CDR1 GEAIGNYY, CDR2 EKD. This CDR3 is 18 amino acids long. The CDR3 coding sequence is TGTGCCTGTGACACCGTCGCTGGGGGATACGCTCGCACCGATAAACTCATCTTT. This gives the protein CACDTVAGGYARTDKLIF.

This clone has only a few counts. The rearrangement uses TRDV1 and TRDJ1; 9 nucleotides line up with TRDD3. CDR1 and CDR2 (germline): TSWWSYY, QGS. CDR3 length: 19 amino acids. With 3 bases clipped from V and 0 bases from J, the junction kept 14 bases outside the gene matches. CDR3 region: CALGEGRYWGTMYTDKLIF. The CDR3 DNA sequence: TGTGCTCTTGGGGAGGGGAGATACTGGGGGACGATGTACACCGATAAACTCATCTTT.

In this sample, this clone turned up a few times. The chain recombines TRDV2 with TRDJ3; possibly TRDD3 for D (5 bases). The CDR3 length is 17 residues. With 0 bases removed from V and 1 base from J, the gap between germline ends came to 9 bases. The germline gives CDR1 GEAIGNYY, CDR2 EKD. CDR3 nucleotide sequence: TGTGCCTGTGACACCGGGTGGGGTTCCTGGGACACCCGACAGATGTTTTTC. Its translation: CACDTGWGSWDTRQMFF.

This clone appeared a few times. J is TRDJ1 and V is TRDV2, with 10 bases that match TRDD3. Germline V CDR1 and CDR2: GEAIGNYY, EKD. J was trimmed by 4 bases and V by 0 bases; bases with no gene match: 10. CDR3 length: 17 residues. The CDR3 sequence: CACDTVETGGSLDKLIF. The CDR3 DNA is TGTGCCTGTGACACCGTGGAGACTGGGGGATCCCTCGATAAACTCATCTTT.

This clone has only a few counts. The chain links TRDV2 to TRDJ1; D possibly corresponds to TRDD3 (5 bases). V shed 0 bases and J shed 7 bases, with 14 bases lying between them. Germline V gene data show CDR1 as GEAIGNYY and CDR2 as EKD. This CDR3 is 14 amino acids long. DNA for the CDR3: TGTGCCTGTGACACCGGGGGGCCTAACTCTAAACTCATCTTT. This encodes CACDTGGPNSKLIF.

This clone was counted a few times. A read error may be the cause here, since a much bigger clone is one base away. This chain links TRDV2 with TRDJ3, with D uncertain. V dropped 0 bases and J dropped 0 bases, with 8 bases sitting between them. Germline-derived CDR1 and CDR2 are GEAIGNYY and EKD. The CDR3 loop spans 17 amino acids. In DNA, the CDR3 is TGTGCCTGTGACACCTGGGAGAGCTCCTGGGACACCCGACAGATGTTTTTC. Protein sequence: CACDTWESSWDTRQMFF.

To note about this clone: This could be a read error, since a much larger clone is one nucleotide away. The chain has TRDV2 and TRDJ1; 8 positions agree with TRDD3. J was trimmed by 1 base and V by 3 bases; bases with no gene match: 21. CDR1 and CDR2 (germline): GEAIGNYY, EKD. This CDR3 is 20 amino acids long. Here the CDR3 reads CACDPLDLQVGIPPTDKLIF. The DNA of the CDR3 is TGTGCCTGTGACCCTCTAGACCTACAGGTGGGGATACCCCCCACCGATAAACTCATCTTT.

This clone is deemed medium-sized (0.01 to 0.1%). The rearrangement links TRDV2 to TRDJ1, with 12 positions matching TRDD3. V was pared by 0 bases and J by 2 bases, with 15 bases of the junction left unmatched. Germline CDR1 is GEAIGNYY and CDR2 is EKD. This CDR3 comprises 20 residues. The CDR3 protein is CACDTVTWSGGYVRTDKLIF. In nucleotides, the CDR3 is TGTGCCTGTGACACCGTCACTTGGTCTGGGGGATACGTAAGGACCGATAAACTCATCTTT.

This clone is classed as medium-sized. The chain is built from TRDV2 and TRDJ3; 9 bases fit TRDD3. Germline values: CDR1 GEAIGNYY, CDR2 EKD. The CDR3 runs 20 residues. The trim removed 3 bases at V and 0 bases at J, leaving 11 bases unmatched. CDR3 loop: CACDPVLGETSSWDTRQMFF. The CDR3 nucleotides read TGTGCCTGTGACCCCGTACTGGGGGAGACGAGCTCCTGGGACACCCGACAGATGTTTTTC.

About this clone itself: The protein recorded in TCRdb matches a much larger clone and deviates from this DNA's translation at residue 7, suggesting a read error; the protein here is obtained by translating the DNA. This sequence joins TRDV2 and TRDJ1; unclear D gene. V lost 3 bases and J lost 2, with 24 bases in between. CDR3 length: 18 residues. CDR1 and CDR2 from the germline V gene are GEAIGNYY and EKD. CDR3 loop: CACDQVAPRGADTDKLIF. In DNA form, the CDR3 reads TGTGCCTGTGACCAAGTAGCCCCCCGAGGTGCTGATACCGATAAACTCATCTTT.

This clone was seen more than once but under ten times. J is TRDJ1 and V is TRDV1, with 13 nucleotides matching TRDD3. The CDR3 spans 21 residues. The germline V gene has CDR1 TSWWSYY and CDR2 QGS. J was trimmed by 3 bases and V by 4 bases; bases with no gene match: 20. CDR3 sequence reads: CALGVRCLPLTGGYAPDKLIF. Here the CDR3 DNA reads TGTGCTCTTGGGGTCCGCTGCCTTCCCCTTACTGGGGGATACGCCCCCGATAAACTCATCTTT.